This T cell receptor beta chain was identified in a study of spatial heterogeneity in lung cancer. Each TCR cDNA molecule bore a unique molecular identifier. TCRdb re-called the 5' RACE reads with MiXCR, one entry per CDR3 protein. The sample shows 26,000 or so distinct CDR3 sequences, around 9.2% of them seen only once. The time point here: sample taken at primary tumor resection. TCRs were sequenced from unsorted whole RNA of tumor, nontumor lung or PBMC. Donation came from around 72 patients with untreated early-stage non-small cell lung cancer. This clonotype came up many times. V gave up 0 bases and J gave up 7 bases, with 13 bases separating them. The CDR3 consists of 15 residues. The germline V gene has CDR1 LGHDT and CDR2 YNNKEL (reference sequence).

This chain links TRBV3-1 with TRBJ1-5; D not certain. The TCR comes from a female donor with early-stage non-small cell lung cancer. This specimen was PBMCs, taken at surgery. The CDR3 spells CASSQDRTEGQPQHF. For the CDR3, the DNA is TGTGCCAGCAGCCAAGACAGGACCGAAGGGCAGCCCCAGCATTTT.